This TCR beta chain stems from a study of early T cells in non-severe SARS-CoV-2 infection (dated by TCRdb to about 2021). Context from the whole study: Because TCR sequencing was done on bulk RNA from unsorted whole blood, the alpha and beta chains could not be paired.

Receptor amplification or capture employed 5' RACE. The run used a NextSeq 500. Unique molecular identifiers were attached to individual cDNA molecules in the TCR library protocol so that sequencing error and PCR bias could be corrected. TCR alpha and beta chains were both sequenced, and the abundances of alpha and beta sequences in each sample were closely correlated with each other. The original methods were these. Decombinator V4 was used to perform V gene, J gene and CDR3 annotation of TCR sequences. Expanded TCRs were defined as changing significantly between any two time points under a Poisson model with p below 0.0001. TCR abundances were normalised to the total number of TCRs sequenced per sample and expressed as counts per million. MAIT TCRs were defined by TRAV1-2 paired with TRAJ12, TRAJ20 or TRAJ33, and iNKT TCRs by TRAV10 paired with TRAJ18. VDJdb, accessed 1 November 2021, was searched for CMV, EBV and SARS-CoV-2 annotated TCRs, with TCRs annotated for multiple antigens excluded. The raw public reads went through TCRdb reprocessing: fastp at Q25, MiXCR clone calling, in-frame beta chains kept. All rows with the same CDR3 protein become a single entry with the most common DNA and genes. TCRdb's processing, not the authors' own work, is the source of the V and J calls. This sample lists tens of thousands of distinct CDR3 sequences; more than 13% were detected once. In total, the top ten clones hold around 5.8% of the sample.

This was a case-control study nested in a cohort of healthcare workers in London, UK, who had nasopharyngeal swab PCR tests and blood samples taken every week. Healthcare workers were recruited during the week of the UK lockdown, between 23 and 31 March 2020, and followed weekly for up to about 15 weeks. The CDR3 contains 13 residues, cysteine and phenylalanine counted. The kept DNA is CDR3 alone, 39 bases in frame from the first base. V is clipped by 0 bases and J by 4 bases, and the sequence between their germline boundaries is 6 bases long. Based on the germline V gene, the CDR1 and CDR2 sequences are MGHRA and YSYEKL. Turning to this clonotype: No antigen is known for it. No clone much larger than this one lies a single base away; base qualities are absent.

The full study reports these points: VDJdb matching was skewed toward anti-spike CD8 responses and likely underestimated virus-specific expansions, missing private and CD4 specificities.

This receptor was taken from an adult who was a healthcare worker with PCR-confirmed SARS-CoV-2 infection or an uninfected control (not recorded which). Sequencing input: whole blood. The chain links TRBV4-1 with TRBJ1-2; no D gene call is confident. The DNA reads TGCGCCAGCAGCCAAGAGTGGGGCTATGGCTACACCTTC. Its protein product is CASSQEWGYGYTF.